This T cell receptor beta chain was sequenced during a study of spatial heterogeneity in lung cancer. Study at large: The donor population consisted of about 75 patients with untreated, early-stage non-small cell lung cancer. PBMC collected at follow-up were sequenced when available, a median of roughly 24 months after resection. Study outcomes and limitations: Ubiquitous expanded tumor TCRs showed up in blood more at resection than follow-up.

The time point here: blood at routine non-recurrence follow-up after resection. Tumor, nontumor lung or frozen PBMC supplied whole RNA, sequenced without sorting. From the 5' RACE reads, TCRdb called clonotypes with MiXCR, one entry per CDR3 protein. This sample has fewer than 60,000 distinct CDR3 sequences, with 6% to 8.5% found just once. The CDR3 has 12 residues. V lost 2 bases and J 7 bases, leaving 7 bases between the germline ends. This clonotype was detected many times. Its antigen remains unknown. The sample here was PBMCs, taken at follow-up. The chain has TRBV12-3 or TRBV12-4 and TRBJ2-3, with a weak D call TRBD2 (5 bases). The sequence came from a female donor with early-stage non-small cell lung cancer. CDR3 region: CASSLRRNTQYF. The CDR3, as DNA: TGTGCCAGCAGTTTAAGGAGGAATACGCAGTATTTT.